This is a list of T cell receptor beta chains from one sample in a study of T cell responses to AZD1222 COVID-19 vaccine. Produced via immunoSEQ multiplex PCR; TCRdb's table is partial and in-frame only. Here the sample spans roughly 180,000 clones, 75% to 90% being singletons. This specimen was peripheral blood, taken on day 0 of AZD1222 vaccination. Source of these receptors: an adult in good health. Both conserved end residues are trimmed from each CDR3.

J,V,CDR3
TRBJ2-2,TRBV6-5,ASSYSGGTGELF
TRBJ2-1,TRBV5-1,ASSLEEGQGLRHHNEQF
TRBJ1-3,TRBV10-2,ASSESDSGNTIY
TRBJ2-7,TRBV11-1,ASSLETSFEQY
TRBJ2-5,TRBV19,ASSVGTGYLQETQY
TRBJ1-1,TRBV13,ASSLGTGGRTEAF
TRBJ2-5,TRBV9,ASTPTPVEETQY
TRBJ2-1,TRBV20-1,SASNPVRNEQF
TRBJ2-5,TRBV5-1,ASSFTGGRETQY
TRBJ2-1,TRBV9,ASSVGVGTYNEQF